This entry is about one T cell receptor (beta chain). These data come from a study of Graves' ophthalmopathy and Graves' hyperthyroidism. Ineligible for inclusion were patients with other autoimmune diseases, uncontrolled infections, pregnancy or lactation. Diagnosis relied on clinical symptoms, serum thyroxine, TRAb, thyroid ultrasound and orbital computed tomography. The sequenced template was RNA, covering the TCR beta CDR3 region. The authors performed first-round RT-PCR with HTBI primers and then a second-round multiplex PCR. Each CDR3 protein gets one entry after TCRdb re-called the multiplex PCR reads with MiXCR. The sample has about 480,000 distinct CDR3 sequences, over 13% seen once. Germline values: CDR1 LGHNT, CDR2 FRNRAP. V lost 6 bases and J lost 3, with 14 bases in between. This CDR3 has 14 residues.

Specimen: blood. V and J are TRBV12-5 and TRBJ1-1; D gene uncertain. This clonotype was sampled from a woman aged 30 to 39 with Graves' ophthalmopathy. CDR3 amino acids: CASGPKGGDTEAFF. CDR3 DNA: TGTGCTAGTGGCCCCAAGGGTGGGGACACTGAAGCTTTCTTT.